This T cell receptor (beta chain) was documented in a study of read filtering for tumor transcriptome and immune sequencing. Overall study: By R-ISS, stages I, II and III held about 8, 15 and 7 patients.

The sample holds a few counts of this clonotype. Possible read error: a much larger clone is one base away. From approximately 430 ng of RNA, a library with molecular barcoded alpha/delta and beta/gamma adaptors was made. TCRdb redid the calling of the reads with MiXCR, one entry per CDR3 protein. The data hold around 58,000 distinct CDR3 sequences, with approximately 14% observed a single time. The sample was a population of CD138-negative cells sorted from bone marrow. This clonotype originated in a donor at least 40 years old with multiple myeloma.

CDR3 region: CASSSGADDYGYTF. CDR3 sequence (DNA): TGTGCCAGCAGCTCAGGTGCGGATGACTATGGCTACACCTTC. V usage is TRBV7-2 and J usage is TRBJ1-2; D is ambiguous. The CDR3 has 14 residues. Germline CDR1 reads SGHTA; CDR2 reads FQGNSA. The V gene lost 4 bases and the J gene lost 3 bases, with 12 bases spanning the gap.